This T cell receptor beta chain was captured in a study of T cell repertoires in cytomegalovirus infection. The table lists this clonotype with a count of one. TCRdb re-analysed the reads in MiXCR, keeping a single row per CDR3 protein. Of more than 650,000 distinct CDR3 sequences detected, less than 40% appear once; the ten largest clones hold 2.5% to 3%. The CDR3 length is 15 residues. Unmatched junction bases numbered 9, after V lost 6 bases and J lost 3 bases. Germline CDR1 reads LNHDA; CDR2 reads SQIVND (reference sequence). This receptor was identified in a human donor in good health (CMV status not recorded). Some clones in this sample may be carry-over from other donors' samples. V and J are TRBV19 and TRBJ2-3, with 7 positions matching TRBD2. Specimen: PBMCs. Here the CDR3 reads CASSSGEGPTDTQYF. CDR3 bases: TGTGCCAGTAGCTCGGGGGAGGGGCCGACAGATACGCAGTATTTT.